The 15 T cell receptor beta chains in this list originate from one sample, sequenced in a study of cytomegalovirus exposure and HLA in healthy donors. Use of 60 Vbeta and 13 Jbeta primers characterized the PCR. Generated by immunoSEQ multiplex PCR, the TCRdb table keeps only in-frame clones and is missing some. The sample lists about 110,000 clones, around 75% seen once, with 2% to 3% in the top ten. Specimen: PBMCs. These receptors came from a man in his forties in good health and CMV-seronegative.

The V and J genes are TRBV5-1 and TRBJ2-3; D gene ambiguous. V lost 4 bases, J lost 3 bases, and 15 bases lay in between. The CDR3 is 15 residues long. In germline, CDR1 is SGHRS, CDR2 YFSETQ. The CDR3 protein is CASSLSDLRTDTQYF. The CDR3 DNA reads TGCGCCAGCAGCCTATCTGACTTGAGAACAGATACGCAGTATTTT.

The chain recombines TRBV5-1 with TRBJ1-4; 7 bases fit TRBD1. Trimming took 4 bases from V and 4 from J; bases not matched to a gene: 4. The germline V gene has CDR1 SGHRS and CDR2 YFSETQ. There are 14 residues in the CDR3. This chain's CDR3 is CASSVGDSNEKLFF. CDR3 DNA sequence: TGCGCCAGCAGCGTGGGGGACAGTAATGAAAAACTGTTTTTT.

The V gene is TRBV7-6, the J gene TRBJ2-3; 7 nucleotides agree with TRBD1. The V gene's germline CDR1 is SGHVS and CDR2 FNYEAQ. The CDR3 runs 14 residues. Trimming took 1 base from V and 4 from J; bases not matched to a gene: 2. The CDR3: CASSLGQGSDTQYF. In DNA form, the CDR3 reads TGTGCCAGCAGCTTAGGACAGGGATCAGATACGCAGTATTTT.

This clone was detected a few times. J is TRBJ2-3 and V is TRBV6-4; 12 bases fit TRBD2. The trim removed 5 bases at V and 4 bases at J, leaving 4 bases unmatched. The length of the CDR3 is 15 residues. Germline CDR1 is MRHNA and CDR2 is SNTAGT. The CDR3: CASSPSGGAADTQYF. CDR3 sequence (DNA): TGTGCCAGCAGTCCTAGCGGGGGGGCCGCAGATACGCAGTATTTT.

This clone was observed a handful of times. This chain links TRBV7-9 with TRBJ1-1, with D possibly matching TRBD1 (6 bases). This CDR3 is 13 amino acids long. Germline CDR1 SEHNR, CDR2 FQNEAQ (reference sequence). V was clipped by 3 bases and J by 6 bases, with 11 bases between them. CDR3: CASSFSDRSEAFF. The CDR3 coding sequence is TGTGCCAGCAGCTTCTCGGACAGATCTGAAGCTTTCTTT.

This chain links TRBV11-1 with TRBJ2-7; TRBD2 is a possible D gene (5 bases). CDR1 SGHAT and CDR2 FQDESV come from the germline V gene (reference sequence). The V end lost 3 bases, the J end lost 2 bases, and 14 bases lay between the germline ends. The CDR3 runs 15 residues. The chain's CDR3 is CASSLDATGTYEQYF. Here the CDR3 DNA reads TGTGCCAGCAGCTTGGACGCGACGGGGACCTACGAGCAGTACTTC.

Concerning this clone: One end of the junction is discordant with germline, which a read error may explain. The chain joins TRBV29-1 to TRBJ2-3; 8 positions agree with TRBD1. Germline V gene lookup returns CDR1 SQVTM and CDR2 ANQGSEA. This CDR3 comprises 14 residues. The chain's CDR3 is CSVEDRGYTDTQYF. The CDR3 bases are TGCAGCGTAGAAGACAGGGGTTACACAGATACGCAGTATTTT.

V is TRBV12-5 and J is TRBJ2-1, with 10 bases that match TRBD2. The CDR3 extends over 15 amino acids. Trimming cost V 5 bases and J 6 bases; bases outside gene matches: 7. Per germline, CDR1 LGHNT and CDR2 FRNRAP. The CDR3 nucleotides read TGTGCTAGTGGTACCGCCGGGACTAGCGCCAATGAGCAGTTCTTC. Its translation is CASGTAGTSANEQFF.

CDR3 in amino acids: CASSSTGTNEKLFF. The CDR3 nucleotides are TGTGCCAGCAGCTCGACAGGGACTAATGAAAAACTGTTTTTT. The chain combines TRBV6-5 with TRBJ1-4; 7 positions agree with TRBD1. The CDR3 spans 14 residues. The V and J ends lost 6 bases and 2 bases, in that order; junction bases with no gene match: 3. Germline CDR1 reads MNHEY; CDR2 reads SVGAGI.

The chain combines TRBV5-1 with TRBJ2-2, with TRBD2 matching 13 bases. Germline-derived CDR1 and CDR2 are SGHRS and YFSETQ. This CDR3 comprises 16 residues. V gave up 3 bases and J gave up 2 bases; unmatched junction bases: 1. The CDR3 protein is CASSWTSGGNTGELFF. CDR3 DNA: TGCGCCAGCAGCTGGACTAGCGGGGGAAACACCGGGGAGCTGTTTTTT. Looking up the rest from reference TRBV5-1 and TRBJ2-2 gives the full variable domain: KAGVTQTPRYLIKTRGQQVTLSCSPISGHRSVSWYQQTPGQGLQFLFEYFSETQRNKGNFPGRFSGRQFSNSRSEMNVSTLELGDSALYLCASSWTSGGNTGELFFGEGSRLTVL.

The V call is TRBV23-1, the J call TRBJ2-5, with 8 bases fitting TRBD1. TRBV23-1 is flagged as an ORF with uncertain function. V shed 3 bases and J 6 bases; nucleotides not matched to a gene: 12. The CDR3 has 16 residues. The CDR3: CASSHQDRVRGKTQYF. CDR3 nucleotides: TGCGCCAGCAGTCATCAGGACAGGGTAAGGGGAAAGACCCAGTACTTC.

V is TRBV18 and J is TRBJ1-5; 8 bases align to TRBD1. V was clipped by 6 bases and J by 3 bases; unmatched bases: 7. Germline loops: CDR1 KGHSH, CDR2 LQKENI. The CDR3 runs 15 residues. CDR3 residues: CASSSGQVTNQPQHF. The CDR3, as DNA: TGTGCCAGCTCGTCGGGACAGGTCACCAATCAGCCCCAGCATTTT.

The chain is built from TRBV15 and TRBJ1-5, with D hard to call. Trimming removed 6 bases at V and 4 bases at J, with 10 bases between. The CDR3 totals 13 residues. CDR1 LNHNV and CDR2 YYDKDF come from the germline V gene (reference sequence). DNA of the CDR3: TGTGCCACCAGATTTAGCGATAATCAGCCCCAGCATTTT. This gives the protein CATRFSDNQPQHF.

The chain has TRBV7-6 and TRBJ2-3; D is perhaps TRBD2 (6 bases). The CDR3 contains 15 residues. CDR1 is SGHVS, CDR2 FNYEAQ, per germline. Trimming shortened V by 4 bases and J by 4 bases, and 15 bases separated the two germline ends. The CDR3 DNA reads TGTGCCAGCAGCTCCTCCGGGACTGACGCAGATACGCAGTATTTT. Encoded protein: CASSSSGTDADTQYF.

The CDR3 DNA reads as TGTGCCAGCGGACTAAAACGGGACAGGAGATTAGGCTACACCTTC. Translation: CASGLKRDRRLGYTF. V usage is TRBV5-4 and J usage is TRBJ1-2; TRBD1 matches at 8 bases. The ends lost 7 bases at V and 8 bases at J; junction bases unmatched: 16. The germline CDR1 and CDR2 sequences are SGHNT and YYREEE (reference sequence). This CDR3 is 15 amino acids long.